This entry lists 19 T cell receptor beta chains sequenced from one sample in a study of T cell responses to AZD1222 COVID-19 vaccine. The method was immunoSEQ multiplex PCR; TCRdb's version includes in-frame clones alone and lacks a portion of them. This table has around 140,000 clones, 93% appearing once. Sequences were derived from peripheral blood, sampled on day 0 of MenACWY control vaccination. The receptor set was obtained from an adult in good health.

This rearrangement joins TRBV5-1 to TRBJ1-2; no definite D call. With 0 bases removed from V and 3 bases from J, the gap between germline ends came to 9 bases. Germline CDR1 SGHRS, CDR2 YFSETQ. CDR3 length equals 14 residues. The CDR3 DNA reads as TGCGCCAGCAGCTTGGCCGACGGGTACTATGGCTACACCTTC. The encoded protein is CASSLADGYYGYTF.

The genes are TRBV7-6 and TRBJ2-7; TRBD1 matches 11 bases. The germline CDR1 and CDR2 sequences are SGHVS and FNYEAQ. This CDR3 has 15 amino acids. Trimming at V came to 2 bases and at J to 4 bases, leaving 4 bases not matched to a gene. CDR3 bases: TGTGCCAGCAGCTTATCCGGGACAGGGGGGTACGAGCAGTACTTC. It yields the protein CASSLSGTGGYEQYF.

V usage is TRBV28 and J usage is TRBJ1-1, with D possibly TRBD1 on 5 matching bases. V was pared by 6 bases and J by 2 bases, with 16 bases between. Germline loops: CDR1 MDHEN, CDR2 SYDVKM. This CDR3 comprises 15 residues. In DNA, the CDR3 is TGTGCCAGCAGCGCCCCCCGGGGGACTAACACTGAAGCTTTCTTT. This gives the protein CASSAPRGTNTEAFF.

The J gene is TRBJ1-2, the V gene TRBV4-3; D is perhaps TRBD1 (5 bases). Trimming left V 0 bases short and J 5 bases short, with 13 bases between. This CDR3 has 15 amino acids. From germline, CDR1 is LGHNA and CDR2 YSLEER. CDR3 DNA: TGCGCCAGCAGCCAAGATTCCCCAGGGCCTTATGGCTACACCTTC. The encoded protein is CASSQDSPGPYGYTF.

This chain joins TRBV2 and TRBJ2-7; 11 nucleotides agree with TRBD2. V was pared by 4 bases and J by 2 bases, with 16 bases of the junction left unmatched. The V gene's germline CDR1 is SNHLY and CDR2 FYNNEI. CDR3 size: 19 residues. The CDR3 DNA sequence: TGTGCCAGCAGTGTCCGACTAGCGGGACTCGGTACCGATCCCTACGAGCAGTACTTC. Translating it yields CASSVRLAGLGTDPYEQYF.

The chain couples TRBV24-1 to TRBJ2-1, with 7 bases aligning to TRBD2. This CDR3 region has 16 residues. Germline lookup yields CDR1 KGHDR and CDR2 SFDVKD. With V trimmed by 4 bases and J by 4 bases, 9 bases remained unmatched. As DNA, the CDR3 is TGTGCCACCAGTGACCCTAGCGGCCCGACATACAATGAGCAGTTCTTC. Translated: CATSDPSGPTYNEQFF.

This chain connects TRBV14 to TRBJ1-2; D is possibly TRBD1 (5 bases). V gave up 4 bases and J gave up 5 bases, with 11 bases separating them. The CDR3 has 13 amino acids. Germline V gene sequence: CDR1 SGHDN, CDR2 FVKESK. The CDR3: CASSPAGTYGYTF. The DNA of the CDR3 is TGTGCCAGCAGCCCAGCGGGGACTTATGGCTACACCTTC.

J is TRBJ2-7 and V is TRBV3-1 (or the pseudogene TRBV3-2), with TRBD1 identical over 9 bases. V was clipped by 1 base and J by 6 bases; unmatched bases: 7. This CDR3 is 15 amino acids long. The germline V gene encodes CDR1 LGHDT and CDR2 YNNKEL (reference sequence). CDR3 sequence: CASSQAGTGLGEQYF. The CDR3 bases are TGTGCCAGCAGCCAAGCAGGGACAGGGCTGGGCGAGCAGTACTTC.

The chain uses TRBV27 and TRBJ2-2; 10 nucleotides agree with TRBD1. J gave up 3 bases and V 4 bases, and 5 bases lay outside the gene matches. This CDR3 spans 16 amino acids. Per the germline V gene, CDR1 is MNHEY and CDR2 is SMNVEV (reference sequence). CDR3 coding DNA: TGTGCCAGCAGTTCGACAGGGGGCGCGGACACCGGGGAGCTGTTTTTT. Its translation is CASSSTGGADTGELFF.

V usage is TRBV19 and J usage is TRBJ2-2, with 9 bases lining up with TRBD2. The CDR3 contains 17 residues. After removal of 5 bases from V and 1 base from J, the junction contained 8 bases not matched to a gene. In germline, CDR1 is LNHDA, CDR2 SQIVND (reference sequence). CDR3 residues: CASSPPRTSVNTGELFF. CDR3 DNA sequence: TGTGCCAGTAGTCCCCCTAGGACTAGCGTGAACACCGGGGAGCTGTTTTTT.

This clone has only one observation. The CDR3 reads CASRTAGRVHNEQFF. CDR3 DNA: TGTGCCAGCCGCACCGCCGGGAGGGTGCACAATGAGCAGTTCTTC. This chain joins TRBV28 and TRBJ2-1, with TRBD2 matching over 8 bases. V lost 8 bases, J lost 5 bases, and 11 bases stayed unmatched. This CDR3 region has 15 residues. Germline V lookup: CDR1 MDHEN, CDR2 SYDVKM.

V and J are TRBV30 and TRBJ1-1; D call uncertain. V was cut by 8 bases and J by 5 bases, with 15 bases left in between. The germline V gene encodes CDR1 GTSNPN and CDR2 SVGIG (reference sequence). CDR3 length equals 12 residues. In DNA, the CDR3 is TGTGCCGGAGCGCGGCCGGGGACTGAAGCTTTCTTT. It is translated as CAGARPGTEAFF.

The V call is TRBV6-2 or TRBV6-3, the J call TRBJ2-1, with 9 positions matching TRBD2. The CDR3 consists of 20 residues. With 2 bases clipped from V and 0 bases from J, the junction kept 14 bases outside the gene matches. Germline loops: CDR1 MNHEY, CDR2 SVGEGT. DNA of the CDR3: TGTGCCAGCAGTTACCCGACTAGCGGAACCACCGGAAGCTCCTACAATGAGCAGTTCTTC. Translation gives CASSYPTSGTTGSSYNEQFF.

This sequence joins TRBV5-1 and TRBJ1-2, with TRBD1 matching over 8 bases. J was trimmed by 10 bases and V by 4 bases; bases with no gene match: 15. In germline, CDR1 is SGHRS, CDR2 YFSETQ. The CDR3 loop spans 15 amino acids. The CDR3 spells CASSDRTGTDVIYTF. The CDR3 bases are TGCGCCAGCAGCGATCGGACAGGGACCGACGTAATCTACACCTTC.

The chain recombines TRBV7-2 with TRBJ1-2; weak D call: TRBD1 (6 bases). Trimming pared 4 bases from V and 4 bases from J, leaving 13 bases between. Germline V CDR1 and CDR2: SGHTA, FQGNSA. This CDR3 comprises 14 residues. The CDR3 loop is CASSYRGGGYGYTF. DNA for the CDR3: TGTGCCAGCAGCTATAGGGGGGGAGGCTATGGCTACACCTTC.

The rearrangement links TRBV15 to TRBJ1-6; D gene uncertain. The germline V gene has CDR1 LNHNV and CDR2 YYDKDF (reference sequence). Trimming pared 0 bases from V and 9 bases from J, leaving 9 bases between. This CDR3 contains 14 residues. DNA of the CDR3: TGTGCCACCAGCAGAGAGGGTAGGGCTTCACCCCTCCACTTT. Amino acids: CATSREGRASPLHF.

This rearrangement joins TRBV3-1 (or the pseudogene TRBV3-2) to TRBJ2-1, with TRBD2 matching 12 bases. Unmatched junction bases numbered 4, after V lost 0 bases and J lost 7 bases. Germline CDR1 LGHDT, CDR2 YNNKEL (reference sequence). The CDR3 is made up of 16 amino acids. The DNA for the CDR3 is TGTGCCAGCAGCCAAGATCTAGCGGGAGGGCGGAATGAGCAGTTCTTC. This encodes CASSQDLAGGRNEQFF.

The V call is TRBV9, the J call TRBJ1-5; TRBD1 matches 8 bases. The J segment lost 7 bases and the V segment lost 4 bases, leaving 7 bases of the junction unmatched. The CDR3 covers 14 residues. Germline V gene lookup returns CDR1 SGDLS and CDR2 YYNGEE. The chain's CDR3 is CASSRTGIRQPQHF. The CDR3 nucleotides are TGTGCCAGCAGCCGGACAGGGATAAGGCAGCCCCAGCATTTT.

The count of this clone is one. The chain carries TRBV11-2 and TRBJ2-5, with TRBD2 matching 7 bases. J lost 10 bases, V lost 2 bases, and 16 bases had no gene match. The V gene's germline CDR1 is SGHAT and CDR2 FQNNGV. This CDR3 contains 16 residues. The CDR3 protein is CASSLSPAGIGKVQYF. The CDR3, as DNA: TGTGCCAGCAGCTTATCCCCAGCGGGGATCGGGAAGGTCCAGTACTTC.